Detailed here is one T cell receptor beta chain. The antigen remains unidentified. The library tagged each cDNA molecule with unique molecular identifiers. Authors' methods: TCR counts had a median of about 99,000 per sample and spanned roughly 23,224 to 690,600. A single record per CDR3 protein comes from TCRdb applying MiXCR to the RACE reads. TCRdb, not the authors, supplied the V and J calls. The sample comprises approximately 59,000 distinct CDR3 sequences, approximately 6.5% of which are singletons, and 3% to 4% rests with the top ten. Specified time point: healthy volunteer bleed at 6 weeks. Total RNA was isolated from unfractionated whole blood. The sample is drawn from a study of human T cells and chemical hapten exposure. Looking at the study overall: Per-sample TCR yields varied mainly from small pooled library volume differences. Overall study findings and caveats: After DPC sensitization, TCRs above 1 in 1000 frequency showed no change.

The germline CDR1 and CDR2 sequences are SGHNT and YYREEE (reference sequence). The V end was cut by 3 bases, the J end by 0 bases, with 0 bases between. This CDR3 has 11 residues. The V call is TRBV5-4, the J call TRBJ2-5, with D uncertain. Sequencing input: whole blood. This receptor was taken from a female donor in good health. Some clones in this sample may be carry-over from other donors' samples. The CDR3 protein is CASSYQETQYF. Written as DNA, the CDR3 is TGTGCCAGCAGCTACCAAGAGACCCAGTACTTC. The variable domain in full, with the rest retrieved from reference TRBV5-4 and TRBJ2-5, is ETGVTQSPTHLIKTRGQQVTLRCSSQSGHNTVSWYQQALGQGPQFIFQYYREEENGRGNFPPRFSGLQFPNYSSELNVNALELDDSALYLCASSYQETQYFGPGTRLLVL.